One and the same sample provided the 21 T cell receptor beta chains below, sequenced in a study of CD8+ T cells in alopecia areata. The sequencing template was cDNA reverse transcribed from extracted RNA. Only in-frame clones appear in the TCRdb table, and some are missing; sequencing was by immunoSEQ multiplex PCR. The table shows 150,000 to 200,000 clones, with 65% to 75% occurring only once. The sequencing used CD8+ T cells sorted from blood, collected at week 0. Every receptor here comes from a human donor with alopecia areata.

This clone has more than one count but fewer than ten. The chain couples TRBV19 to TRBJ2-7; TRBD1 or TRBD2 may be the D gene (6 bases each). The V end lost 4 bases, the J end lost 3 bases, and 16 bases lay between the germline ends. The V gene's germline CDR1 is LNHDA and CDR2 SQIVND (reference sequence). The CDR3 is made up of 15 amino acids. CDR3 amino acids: CASSKRGGSYYEQYF. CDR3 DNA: TGTGCCAGTAGTAAAAGAGGGGGGAGCTACTACGAGCAGTACTTC.

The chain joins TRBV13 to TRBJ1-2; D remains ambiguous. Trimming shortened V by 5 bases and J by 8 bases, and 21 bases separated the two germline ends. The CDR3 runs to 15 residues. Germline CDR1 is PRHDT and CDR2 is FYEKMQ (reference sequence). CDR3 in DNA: TGTGCCAGCAGCGCTAACAGATCCCCTATGCAGGGCTACACCTTC. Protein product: CASSANRSPMQGYTF.

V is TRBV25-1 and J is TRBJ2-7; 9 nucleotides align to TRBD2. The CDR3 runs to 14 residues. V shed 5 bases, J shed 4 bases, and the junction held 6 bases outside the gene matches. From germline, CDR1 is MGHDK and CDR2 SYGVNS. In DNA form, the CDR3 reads TGTGCCAGCAGTCTGCGGGGGGGCGGGTACGAGCAGTACTTC. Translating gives CASSLRGGGYEQYF.

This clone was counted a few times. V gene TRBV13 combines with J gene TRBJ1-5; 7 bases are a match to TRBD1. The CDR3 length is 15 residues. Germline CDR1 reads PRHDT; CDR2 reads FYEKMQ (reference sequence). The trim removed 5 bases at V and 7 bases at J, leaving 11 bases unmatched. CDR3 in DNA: TGTGCCAGCAGCCGAAGAGGCGACAGGGCGCAGCCCCAGCATTTT. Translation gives CASSRRGDRAQPQHF.

The CDR3 nucleotides are TGTGCCAGCAGCCACGAACAGACTTACAATGAGCAGTTCTTC. It yields the protein CASSHEQTYNEQFF. This sequence joins TRBV14 and TRBJ2-1; D unclear. V lost 3 bases and J lost 4, with 10 bases in between. CDR1 and CDR2 (germline): SGHDN, FVKESK. The CDR3 is 14 residues long.

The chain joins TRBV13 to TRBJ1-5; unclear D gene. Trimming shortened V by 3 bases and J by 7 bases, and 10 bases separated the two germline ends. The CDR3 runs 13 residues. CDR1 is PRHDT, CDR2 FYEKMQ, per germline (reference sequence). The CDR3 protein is CASSFGSLQPQHF. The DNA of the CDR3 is TGTGCCAGCAGCTTCGGCAGCCTACAGCCCCAGCATTTT.

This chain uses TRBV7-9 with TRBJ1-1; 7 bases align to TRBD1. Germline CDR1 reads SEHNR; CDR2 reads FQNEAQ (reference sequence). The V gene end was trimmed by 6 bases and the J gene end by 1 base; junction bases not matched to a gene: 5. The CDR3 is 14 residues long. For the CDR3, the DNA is TGTGCCAGCAGAGACAGGACAGGGAACACTGAAGCTTTCTTT. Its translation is CASRDRTGNTEAFF.

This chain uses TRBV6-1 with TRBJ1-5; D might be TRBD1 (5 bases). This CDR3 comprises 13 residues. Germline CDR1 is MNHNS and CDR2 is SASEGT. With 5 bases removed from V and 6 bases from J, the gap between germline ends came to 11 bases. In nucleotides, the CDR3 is TGTGCCAGCAGTCCCCTCGGGGGTCAGCCCCAGCATTTT. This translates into CASSPLGGQPQHF.

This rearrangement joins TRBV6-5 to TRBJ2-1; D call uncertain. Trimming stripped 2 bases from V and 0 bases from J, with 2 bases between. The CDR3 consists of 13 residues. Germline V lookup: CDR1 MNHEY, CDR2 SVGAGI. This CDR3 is CASSYDSYNEQFF. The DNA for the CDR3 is TGTGCCAGCAGTTACGACTCCTACAATGAGCAGTTCTTC.

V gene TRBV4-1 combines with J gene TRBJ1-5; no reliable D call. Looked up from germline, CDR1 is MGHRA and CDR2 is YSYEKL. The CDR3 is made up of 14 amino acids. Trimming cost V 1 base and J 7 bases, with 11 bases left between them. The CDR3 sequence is CASSQGQVSQPQHF. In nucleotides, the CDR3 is TGCGCCAGCAGCCAAGGGCAGGTCAGCCAGCCCCAGCATTTT.

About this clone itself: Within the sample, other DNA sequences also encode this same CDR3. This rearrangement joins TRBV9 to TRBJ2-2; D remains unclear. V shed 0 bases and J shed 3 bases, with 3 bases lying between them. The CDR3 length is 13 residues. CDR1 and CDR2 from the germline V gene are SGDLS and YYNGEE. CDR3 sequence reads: CASSVGDTGELFF. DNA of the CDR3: TGTGCCAGCAGCGTAGGGGACACCGGGGAGCTGTTTTTT. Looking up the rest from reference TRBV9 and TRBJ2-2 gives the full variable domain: DSGVTQTPKHLITATGQRVTLRCSPRSGDLSVYWYQQSLDQGLQFLIQYYNGEERAKGNILERFSAQQFPDLHSELNLSSLELGDSALYFCASSVGDTGELFFGEGSRLTVL.

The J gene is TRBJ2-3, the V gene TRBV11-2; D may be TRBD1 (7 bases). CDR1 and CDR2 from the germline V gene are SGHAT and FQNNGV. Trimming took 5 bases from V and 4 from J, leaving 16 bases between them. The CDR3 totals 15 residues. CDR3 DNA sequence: TGTGCCAGCAGCCCCGGCCAGGGGGGCCCAGATACGCAGTATTTT. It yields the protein CASSPGQGGPDTQYF. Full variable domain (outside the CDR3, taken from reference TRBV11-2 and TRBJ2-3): EAGVAQSPRYKIIEKRQSVAFWCNPISGHATLYWYQQILGQGPKLLIQFQNNGVVDDSQLPKDRFSAERLKGVDSTLKIQPAKLEDSAVYLCASSPGQGGPDTQYFGPGTRLTVL.

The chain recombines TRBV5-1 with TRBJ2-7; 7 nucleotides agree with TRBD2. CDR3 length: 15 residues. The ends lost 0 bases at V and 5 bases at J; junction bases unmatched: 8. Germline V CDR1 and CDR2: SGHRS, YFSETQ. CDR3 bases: TGCGCCAGCAGCTTGGGCCCTAGCGGTGAAAACGAGCAGTACTTC. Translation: CASSLGPSGENEQYF. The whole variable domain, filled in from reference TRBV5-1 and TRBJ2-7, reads KAGVTQTPRYLIKTRGQQVTLSCSPISGHRSVSWYQQTPGQGLQFLFEYFSETQRNKGNFPGRFSGRQFSNSRSEMNVSTLELGDSALYLCASSLGPSGENEQYFGPGTRLTVT.

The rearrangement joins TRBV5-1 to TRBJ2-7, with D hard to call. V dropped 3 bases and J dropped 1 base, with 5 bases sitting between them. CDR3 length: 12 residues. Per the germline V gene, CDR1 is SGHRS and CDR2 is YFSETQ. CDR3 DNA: TGCGCCAGCAGCTCCCCGTCCTACGAGCAGTACTTC. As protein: CASSSPSYEQYF.

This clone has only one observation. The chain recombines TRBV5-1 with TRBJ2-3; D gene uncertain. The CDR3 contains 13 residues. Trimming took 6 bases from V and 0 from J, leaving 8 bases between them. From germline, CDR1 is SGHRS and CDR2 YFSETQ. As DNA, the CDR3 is TGCGCCAGCATGGCCGATAGCACAGATACGCAGTATTTT. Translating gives CASMADSTDTQYF.

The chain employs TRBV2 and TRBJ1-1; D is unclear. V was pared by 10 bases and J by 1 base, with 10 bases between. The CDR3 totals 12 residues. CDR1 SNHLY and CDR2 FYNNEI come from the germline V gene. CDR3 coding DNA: TGTGCCATCAGAACAGCGAACACTGAAGCTTTCTTT. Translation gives CAIRTANTEAFF.

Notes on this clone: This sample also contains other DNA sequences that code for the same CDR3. As DNA, the CDR3 is TGCGCCAGCAGCCAACGTGACGGTAGCAATCAGCCCCAGCATTTT. It translates to CASSQRDGSNQPQHF. The chain uses TRBV4-1 and TRBJ1-5; D is ambiguous. Trimming removed 2 bases at V and 0 bases at J, with 8 bases between. There are 15 residues in the CDR3. Per germline, CDR1 MGHRA and CDR2 YSYEKL.

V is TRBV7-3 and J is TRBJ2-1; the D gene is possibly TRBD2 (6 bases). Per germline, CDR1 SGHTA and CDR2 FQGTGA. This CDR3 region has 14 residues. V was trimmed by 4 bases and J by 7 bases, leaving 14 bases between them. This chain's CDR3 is CASSSTGSPNEQFF. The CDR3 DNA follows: TGTGCCAGCAGCTCGACCGGGAGTCCAAATGAGCAGTTCTTC.

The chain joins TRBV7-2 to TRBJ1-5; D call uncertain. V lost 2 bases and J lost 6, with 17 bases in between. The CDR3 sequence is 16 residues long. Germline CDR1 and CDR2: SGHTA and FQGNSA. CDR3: CASSLNPGSSSQPQHF. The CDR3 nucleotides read TGTGCCAGCAGCTTAAATCCGGGTTCTTCAAGTCAGCCCCAGCATTTT. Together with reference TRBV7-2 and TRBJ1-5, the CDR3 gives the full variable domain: GAGVSQSPSNKVTEKGKDVELRCDPISGHTALYWYRQSLGQGLEFLIYFQGNSAPDKSGLPSDRFSAERTGGSVSTLTIQRTQQEDSAVYLCASSLNPGSSSQPQHFGDGTRLSIL.

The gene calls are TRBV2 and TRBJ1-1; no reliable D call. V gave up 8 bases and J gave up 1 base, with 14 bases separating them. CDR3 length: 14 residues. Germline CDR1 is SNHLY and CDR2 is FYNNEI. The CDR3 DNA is TGTGCCAGCCTAGACGGGCTCGAGAACACTGAAGCTTTCTTT. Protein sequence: CASLDGLENTEAFF.

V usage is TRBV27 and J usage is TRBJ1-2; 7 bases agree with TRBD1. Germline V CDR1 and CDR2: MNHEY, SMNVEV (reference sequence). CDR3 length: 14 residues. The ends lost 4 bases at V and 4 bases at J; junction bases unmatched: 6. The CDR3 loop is CASSSRGGAYGYTF. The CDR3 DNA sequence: TGTGCCAGCAGTTCACGAGGGGGCGCCTATGGCTACACCTTC.